This T cell receptor (beta chain) is drawn from a study of cytomegalovirus exposure and HLA in healthy donors. Study observations and caveats: In a later analysis, TCR beta V- and J-gene trimming was associated with a missense DCLRE1C variant.

Primers for the PCR totalled 60 Vbeta and 13 Jbeta. The table came from immunoSEQ multiplex PCR; TCRdb's copy has only in-frame clones and leaves some out. The repertoire includes 110,000 to 150,000 clones, 73% of them detected once, and approximately 15% sits in the top ten. As regards this clone: Its antigen is unknown.

After removal of 4 bases from V and 0 bases from J, the junction contained 7 bases not matched to a gene. Per germline, CDR1 MNHNS and CDR2 SASEGT. The CDR3 totals 16 residues. The sequencing sample was made of PBMCs. This TCR was sampled from a human donor in good health. The rearrangement uses TRBV6-1 and TRBJ2-3; 7 positions match TRBD2. Here the CDR3 reads CASSVTSDKSTDTQYF. The CDR3, as DNA: TGTGCCAGCAGTGTTACTAGCGATAAGAGCACAGATACGCAGTATTTT.